The present entry profiles one T cell receptor beta chain with its context. This entry belongs to a study of T cell changes during pregnancy in multiple sclerosis. Data came from immunoSEQ multiplex PCR; TCRdb stores just in-frame clones and leaves some out. The sample yields 35,000 to 45,000 clones, roughly nine tenths seen once. The CDR3 is 15 residues long. Germline lookup yields CDR1 SNHLY and CDR2 FYNNEI. V trimming: 6 bases; J trimming: 7 bases; junction bases outside the gene matches: 8. The source was CD4+ T cells from peripheral blood mononuclear cells, collected in the first trimester of pregnancy. The origin of this receptor is a female donor with multiple sclerosis, enrolled in a pregnancy study. The V gene is TRBV2, the J gene TRBJ2-1, with 11 bases that match TRBD2. CDR3 DNA: TGTGCCAGCAGGGGGACTAGCGGAGGAAGTAATGAGCAGTTCTTC. As protein: CASRGTSGGSNEQFF.